The 16 T cell receptor beta chains listed next were all sequenced from one sample in a study of beta chain features in type 1 diabetes (dated by TCRdb to about 2018). The library was prepared using the immunoSEQ multiplex PCR assay. The High Capacity cDNA Reverse Transcription Kit was used to reverse transcribe all of the isolated RNA, meaning that expressed TCRB transcripts were what got sequenced. TCRdb carries this immuneACCESS record with in-frame sequences only. Its versions omit some clonotypes, under half of them owing to an unresolved V gene in the studies checked, with the rest unexplained. This sample gives about 620,000 clones in total; about 16% of them show up just once. About 0.087% of the sample rests with the top ten. The sample was naive CD4+ T cells from blood. The cell subset or site label on this specimen signifies: true naive CD4+ T cells. All receptors derive from a man aged 18 to 35 in good health.

The chain carries TRBV18 and TRBJ2-7; TRBD2 aligns across 10 bases. From germline, CDR1 is KGHSH and CDR2 LQKENI. Losses at the gene ends were 0 bases for V and 4 bases for J; bases not matched to a gene: 6. This CDR3 has 16 residues. The CDR3 DNA follows: TGTGCCAGCTCACCACCGGCTAGCGGGAGTGGGTACGAGCAGTACTTC. Translated, it gives CASSPPASGSGYEQYF.

The chain uses TRBV18 and TRBJ2-7; D not certain. The CDR3 length is 13 residues. Deletions cut 2 bases from V and 6 bases from J, with 11 bases between. CDR1 and CDR2 from the germline V gene are KGHSH and LQKENI. The CDR3 loop is CASSPVVSFEQYF. The CDR3 DNA is TGTGCCAGCTCACCAGTGGTCTCATTCGAGCAGTACTTC.

This clone showed up just a few times. The chain is built from TRBV5-8 and TRBJ2-1, with 10 nucleotides matching TRBD2. This CDR3 spans 16 amino acids. V dropped 6 bases and J dropped 4; count of bases not matched to a gene: 10. Germline CDR1 and CDR2: SGHTS and YDEGEE. The CDR3: CASNLGAGGRYNEQFF. The CDR3 DNA sequence: TGTGCCAGCAATCTCGGAGCGGGGGGGCGTTACAATGAGCAGTTCTTC.

This clone has only a few counts. Additional DNA sequences in this sample encode the identical CDR3. The chain couples TRBV18 to TRBJ1-1, with 7 nucleotides matching TRBD1. J was trimmed by 0 bases and V by 6 bases; bases with no gene match: 4. The CDR3 totals 14 residues. In germline, CDR1 is KGHSH, CDR2 LQKENI. Written as DNA, the CDR3 is TGTGCCAGCTCTCCCGACAGGGTGAACACTGAAGCTTTCTTT. Its protein product is CASSPDRVNTEAFF.

The V call is TRBV19, the J call TRBJ1-5; 8 nucleotides align to TRBD1. The CDR3 loop spans 15 amino acids. V shed 6 bases and J 5 bases; nucleotides not matched to a gene: 9. The germline V gene encodes CDR1 LNHDA and CDR2 SQIVND (reference sequence). The CDR3 reads CASRPLTGADQPQHF. CDR3 bases: TGTGCCAGTAGACCATTGACAGGGGCGGATCAGCCCCAGCATTTT.

This clone was recorded a few times. This chain joins TRBV4-2 and TRBJ2-3; D unresolved. Germline V gene lookup returns CDR1 LGHNA and CDR2 YNFKEQ. Trimming left V 0 bases short and J 5 bases short, with 9 bases between. The CDR3 spans 14 residues. The CDR3 protein is CASSQEAWQDTQYF. Here the CDR3 DNA reads TGTGCCAGCAGCCAAGAGGCGTGGCAAGATACGCAGTATTTT.

J is TRBJ1-1 and V is TRBV29-1; unclear D gene. There are 13 residues in the CDR3. The V end was cut by 5 bases, the J end by 0 bases, with 10 bases between. From germline, CDR1 is SQVTM and CDR2 ANQGSEA. CDR3 nucleotides: TGCAGCGTTTTCAAGTACATGAACACTGAAGCTTTCTTT. This translates into CSVFKYMNTEAFF.

This sequence joins TRBV14 and TRBJ1-1, with D possibly being TRBD1 (6 bases). The CDR3 is made up of 14 amino acids. Germline lookup yields CDR1 SGHDN and CDR2 FVKESK. V lost 2 bases, J lost 0 bases, and 7 bases lay in between. The CDR3 loop is CASSQRGLNTEAFF. The CDR3, as DNA: TGTGCCAGCAGCCAACGGGGGCTGAACACTGAAGCTTTCTTT.

The chain links TRBV7-3 to TRBJ2-7; the match to TRBD1 covers 7 bases. The CDR3 totals 12 residues. The V gene's germline CDR1 is SGHTA and CDR2 FQGTGA. Trimming cost V 5 bases and J 10 bases; bases outside gene matches: 8. The CDR3 loop reads CASSPRQGDQYF. The DNA for the CDR3 is TGTGCCAGCAGCCCTCGACAGGGCGATCAGTACTTC.

This clone came up once. J is TRBJ2-7 and V is TRBV4-3; a weak D match, TRBD1 (7 bases). The CDR3 runs to 17 residues. The germline V and J ends were trimmed by 0 bases and 3 bases, with 18 bases remaining between them. Per the germline V gene, CDR1 is LGHNA and CDR2 is YSLEER. DNA of the CDR3: TGCGCCAGCAGCCAAGAAGGCCCGGAGGGGGCGATCTACGAGCAGTACTTC. Amino acids: CASSQEGPEGAIYEQYF.

The chain carries TRBV27 and TRBJ1-5; D remains ambiguous. V lost 6 bases to trimming and J lost 6 bases, with 15 bases between them. Germline assignment: CDR1 MNHEY and CDR2 SMNVEV (reference sequence). This CDR3 is built from 14 residues. The CDR3 reads CASRRDFKGQPQHF. CDR3 DNA: TGTGCCAGCAGGAGGGATTTCAAGGGTCAGCCCCAGCATTTT.

In its sample, this clone was seen a few times. V and J are TRBV7-2 and TRBJ2-1, with unresolved D. Germline loops: CDR1 SGHTA, CDR2 FQGNSA. The CDR3 has 13 amino acids. V was trimmed by 3 bases and J by 9 bases, leaving 12 bases between them. CDR3 DNA sequence: TGTGCCAGCAGCTTTCAGTTGGTAGGTGAGCAGTTCTTC. Its protein product is CASSFQLVGEQFF.

This clone was found a few times. The chain links TRBV4-3 to TRBJ2-3; D is possibly TRBD2 (5 bases). Trimming stripped 1 base from V and 0 bases from J, with 8 bases between. The CDR3 is 15 residues long. Germline-derived CDR1 and CDR2 are LGHNA and YSLEER. Written as DNA, the CDR3 is TGCGCCAGCAGCCAAGGGGGAGCTAGCACAGATACGCAGTATTTT. Amino acids: CASSQGGASTDTQYF.

The sample holds a few counts of this clone. The gene calls are TRBV30 and TRBJ1-2; D possibly corresponds to TRBD1 (5 bases). Germline CDR1 reads GTSNPN; CDR2 reads SVGIG (reference sequence). The CDR3 has 14 amino acids. Trimming pared 3 bases from V and 5 bases from J, leaving 16 bases between. CDR3 sequence (DNA): TGTGCCTGGAGCATCCAGGGTGAGCGGTATGGCTACACCTTC. Amino acids: CAWSIQGERYGYTF.

The V call is TRBV10-3, the J call TRBJ2-7, with D possibly matching TRBD1 (6 bases). Germline assignment: CDR1 ENHRY and CDR2 SYGVKD. V lost 0 bases and J 2 bases, leaving 14 bases between the germline ends. The CDR3 sequence is 16 residues long. The CDR3 sequence: CAISESRQANPYEQYF. The CDR3 bases are TGTGCCATCAGTGAGTCGAGACAGGCGAACCCCTACGAGCAGTACTTC.

The V call is TRBV7-9, the J call TRBJ2-5, with D possibly TRBD1 on 6 matching bases. The germline V and J ends were trimmed by 4 bases and 3 bases, with 9 bases remaining between them. Germline assignment: CDR1 SEHNR and CDR2 FQNEAQ (reference sequence). The CDR3 extends over 13 amino acids. The CDR3 DNA follows: TGTGCCAGCAGCTCCGCAGGGGAAGAGACCCAGTACTTC. This codes for CASSSAGEETQYF.